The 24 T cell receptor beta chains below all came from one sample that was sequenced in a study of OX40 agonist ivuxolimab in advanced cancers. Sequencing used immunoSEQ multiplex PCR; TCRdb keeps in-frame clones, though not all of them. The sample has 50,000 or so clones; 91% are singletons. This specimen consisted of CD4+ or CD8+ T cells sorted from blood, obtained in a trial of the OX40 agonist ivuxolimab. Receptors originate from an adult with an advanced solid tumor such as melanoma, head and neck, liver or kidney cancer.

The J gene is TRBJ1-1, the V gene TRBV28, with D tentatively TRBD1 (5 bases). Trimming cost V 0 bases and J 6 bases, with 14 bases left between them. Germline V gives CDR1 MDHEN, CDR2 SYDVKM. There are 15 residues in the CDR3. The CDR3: CASSLWGSRGPEAFF. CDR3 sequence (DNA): TGTGCCAGCAGTTTATGGGGGAGTAGGGGCCCTGAAGCTTTCTTT. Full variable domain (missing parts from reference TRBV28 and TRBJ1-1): DVKVTQSSRYLVKRTGEKVFLECVQDMDHENMFWYRQDPGLGLRLIYFSYDVKMKEKGDIPEGYSVSREKKERFSLILESASTNQTSMYLCASSLWGSRGPEAFFGQGTRLTVV.

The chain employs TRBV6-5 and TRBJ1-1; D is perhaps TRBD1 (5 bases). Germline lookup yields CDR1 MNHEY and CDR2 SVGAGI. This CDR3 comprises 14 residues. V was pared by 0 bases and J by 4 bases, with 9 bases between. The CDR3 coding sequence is TGTGCCAGCAGTTACTCCCTCCAGGGCACTGAAGCTTTCTTT. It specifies CASSYSLQGTEAFF.

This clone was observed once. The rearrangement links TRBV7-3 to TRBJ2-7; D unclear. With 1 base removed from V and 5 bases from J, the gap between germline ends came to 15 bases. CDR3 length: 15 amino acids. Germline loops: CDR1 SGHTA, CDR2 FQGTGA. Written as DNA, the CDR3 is TGTGCCAGCAGCTTAAGGAGTTCCCCCTGGGACGAGCAGTACTTC. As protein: CASSLRSSPWDEQYF.

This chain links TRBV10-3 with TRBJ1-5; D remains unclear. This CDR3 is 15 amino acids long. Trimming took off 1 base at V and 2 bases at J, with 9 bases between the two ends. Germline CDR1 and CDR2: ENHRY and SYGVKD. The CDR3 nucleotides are TGTGCCATCAGTGAGTATCCAAAGGGCAATCAGCCCCAGCATTTT. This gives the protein CAISEYPKGNQPQHF.

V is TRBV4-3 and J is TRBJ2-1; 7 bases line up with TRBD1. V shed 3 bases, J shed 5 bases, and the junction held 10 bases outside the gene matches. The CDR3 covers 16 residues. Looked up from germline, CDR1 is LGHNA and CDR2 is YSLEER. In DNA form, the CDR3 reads TGCGCCAGCAGCCACTACGGTACAGGGGTTAACAATGAGCAGTTCTTC. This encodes CASSHYGTGVNNEQFF.

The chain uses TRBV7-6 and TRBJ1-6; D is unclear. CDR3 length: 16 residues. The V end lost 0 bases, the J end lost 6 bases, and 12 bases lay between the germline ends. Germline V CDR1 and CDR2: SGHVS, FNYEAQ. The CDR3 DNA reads TGTGCCAGCAGCTTAGCGCTAAGGAGTGTTAATTCACCCCTCCACTTT. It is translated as CASSLALRSVNSPLHF.

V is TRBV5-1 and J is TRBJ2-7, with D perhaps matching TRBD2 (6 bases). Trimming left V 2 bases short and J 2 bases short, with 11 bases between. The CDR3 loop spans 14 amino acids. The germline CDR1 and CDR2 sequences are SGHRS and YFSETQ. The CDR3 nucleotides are TGCGCCAGCAGCTTCGGGACTGGAGCCTACGAGCAGTACTTC. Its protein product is CASSFGTGAYEQYF.

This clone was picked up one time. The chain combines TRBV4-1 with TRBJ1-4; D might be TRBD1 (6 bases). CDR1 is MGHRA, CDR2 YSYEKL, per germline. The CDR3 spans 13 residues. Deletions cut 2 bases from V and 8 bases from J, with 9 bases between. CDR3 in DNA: TGCGCCAGCAGCCAACAGGGGAGGGAAAAACTGTTTTTT. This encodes CASSQQGREKLFF.

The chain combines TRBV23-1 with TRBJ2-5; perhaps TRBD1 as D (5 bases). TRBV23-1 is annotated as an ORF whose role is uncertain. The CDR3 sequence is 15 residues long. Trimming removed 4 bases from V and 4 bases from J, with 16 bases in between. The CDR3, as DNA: TGCGCCAGCAGTCTGACTTTTTGGGGCGGAGAGACCCAGTACTTC. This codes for CASSLTFWGGETQYF.

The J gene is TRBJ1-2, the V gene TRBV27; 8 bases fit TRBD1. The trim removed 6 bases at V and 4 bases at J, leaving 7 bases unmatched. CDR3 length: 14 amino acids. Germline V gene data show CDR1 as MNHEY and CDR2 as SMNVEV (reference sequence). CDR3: CASSRQGIGYGYTF. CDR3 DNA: TGTGCCAGCAGCCGACAGGGGATCGGCTATGGCTACACCTTC.

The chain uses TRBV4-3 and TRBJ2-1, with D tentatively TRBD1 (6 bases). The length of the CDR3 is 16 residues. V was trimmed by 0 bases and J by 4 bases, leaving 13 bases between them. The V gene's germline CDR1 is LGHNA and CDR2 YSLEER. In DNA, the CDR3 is TGCGCCAGCAGCCAAGACAGGGGCACCCTTTACAATGAGCAGTTCTTC. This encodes CASSQDRGTLYNEQFF.

The chain's CDR3 is CASSPGLAGVFSGELFF. The CDR3 bases are TGTGCCAGCTCACCGGGACTAGCGGGAGTGTTCTCCGGGGAGCTGTTTTTT. V usage is TRBV18 and J usage is TRBJ2-2; 14 bases match TRBD2. The CDR3 spans 17 residues. Germline loops: CDR1 KGHSH, CDR2 LQKENI. After removal of 3 bases from V and 6 bases from J, the junction contained 6 bases not matched to a gene. The full variable domain, in which reference TRBV18 and TRBJ2-2 provide the parts outside the CDR3, is NAGVMQNPRHLVRRRGQEARLRCSPMKGHSHVYWYRQLPEEGLKFMVYLQKENIIDESGMPKERFSAEFPKEGPSILRIQQVVRGDSAAYFCASSPGLAGVFSGELFFGEGSRLTVL.

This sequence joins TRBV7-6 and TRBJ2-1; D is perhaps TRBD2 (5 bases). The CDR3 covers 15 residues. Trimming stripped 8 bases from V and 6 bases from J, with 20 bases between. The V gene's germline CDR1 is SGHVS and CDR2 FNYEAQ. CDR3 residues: CASCYSAFCSNEQFF. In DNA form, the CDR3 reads TGTGCCAGCTGTTATAGCGCCTTTTGCAGCAATGAGCAGTTCTTC.

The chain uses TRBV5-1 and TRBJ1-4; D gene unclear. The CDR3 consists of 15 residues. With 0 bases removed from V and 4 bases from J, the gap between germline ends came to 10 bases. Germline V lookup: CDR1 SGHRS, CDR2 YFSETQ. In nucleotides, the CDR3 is TGCGCCAGCAGCTTGGTATCGGGCTATAATGAAAAACTGTTTTTT. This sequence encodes CASSLVSGYNEKLFF.

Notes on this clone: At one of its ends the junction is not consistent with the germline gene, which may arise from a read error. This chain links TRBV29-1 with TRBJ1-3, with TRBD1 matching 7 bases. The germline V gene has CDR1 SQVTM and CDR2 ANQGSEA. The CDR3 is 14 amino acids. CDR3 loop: CSVDPTGSGNTIYF. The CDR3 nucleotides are TGCAGCGTTGACCCGACAGGGTCTGGGAACACCATATATTTT.

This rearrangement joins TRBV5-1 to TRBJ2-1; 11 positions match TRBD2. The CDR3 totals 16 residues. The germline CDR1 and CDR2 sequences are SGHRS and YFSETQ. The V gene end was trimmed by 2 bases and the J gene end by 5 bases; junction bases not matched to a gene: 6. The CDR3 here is CASSFTLAGGNNEQFF. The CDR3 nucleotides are TGCGCCAGCAGCTTTACTTTAGCGGGAGGGAACAATGAGCAGTTCTTC.

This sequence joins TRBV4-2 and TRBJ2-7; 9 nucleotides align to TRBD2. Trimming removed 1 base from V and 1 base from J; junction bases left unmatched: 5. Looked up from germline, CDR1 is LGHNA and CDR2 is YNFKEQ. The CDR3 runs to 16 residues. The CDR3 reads CASSQALAGPSYEQYF. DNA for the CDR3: TGTGCCAGCAGCCAAGCGCTAGCGGGACCGTCCTACGAGCAGTACTTC.

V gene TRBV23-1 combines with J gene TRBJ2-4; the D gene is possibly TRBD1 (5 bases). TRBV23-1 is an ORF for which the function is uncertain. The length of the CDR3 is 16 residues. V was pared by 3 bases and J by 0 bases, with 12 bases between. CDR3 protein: CASSHPGIRAKNIQYF. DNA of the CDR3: TGCGCCAGCAGTCATCCAGGGATTAGAGCCAAAAACATTCAGTACTTC.

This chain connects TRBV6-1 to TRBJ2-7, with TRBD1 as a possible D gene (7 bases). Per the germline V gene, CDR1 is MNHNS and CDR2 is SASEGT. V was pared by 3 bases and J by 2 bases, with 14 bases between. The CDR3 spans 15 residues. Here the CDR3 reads CASSEGQGGTYEQYF. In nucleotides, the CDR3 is TGTGCCAGCAGTGAGGGGCAGGGGGGAACCTACGAGCAGTACTTC.

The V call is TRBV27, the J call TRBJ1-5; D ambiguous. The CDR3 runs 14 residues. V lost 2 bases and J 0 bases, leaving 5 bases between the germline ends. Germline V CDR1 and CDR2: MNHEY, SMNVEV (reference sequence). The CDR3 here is CASSLASSNQPQHF. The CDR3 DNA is TGTGCCAGCAGTTTAGCCAGTAGCAATCAGCCCCAGCATTTT.

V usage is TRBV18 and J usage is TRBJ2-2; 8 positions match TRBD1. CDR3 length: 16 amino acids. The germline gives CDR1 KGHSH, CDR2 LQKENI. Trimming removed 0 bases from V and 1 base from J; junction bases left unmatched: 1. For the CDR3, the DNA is TGTGCCAGCTCACCACCGGGACAGGAGAACACCGGGGAGCTGTTTTTT. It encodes CASSPPGQENTGELFF.

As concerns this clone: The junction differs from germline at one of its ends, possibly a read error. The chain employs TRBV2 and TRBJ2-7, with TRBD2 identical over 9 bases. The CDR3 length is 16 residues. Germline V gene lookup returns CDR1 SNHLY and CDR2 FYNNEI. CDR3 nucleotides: TGTGCCAGCGGTGAACTAGCGGGCCTTCGGTGGTACGAGCAGTACTTC. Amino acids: CASGELAGLRWYEQYF.

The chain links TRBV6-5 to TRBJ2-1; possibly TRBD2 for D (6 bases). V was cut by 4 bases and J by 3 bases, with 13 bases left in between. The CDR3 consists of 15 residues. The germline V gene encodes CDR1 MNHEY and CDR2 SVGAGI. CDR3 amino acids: CASSFRETSYNEQFF. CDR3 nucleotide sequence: TGTGCCAGCAGTTTCCGTGAGACTAGCTACAATGAGCAGTTCTTC.

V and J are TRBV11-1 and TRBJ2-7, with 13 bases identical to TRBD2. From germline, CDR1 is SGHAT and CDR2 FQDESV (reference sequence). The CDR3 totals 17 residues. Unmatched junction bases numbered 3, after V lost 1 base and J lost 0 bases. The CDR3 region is CASSLVRTSGSSYEQYF. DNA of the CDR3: TGTGCCAGCAGCTTAGTAAGGACTAGCGGGAGCTCCTACGAGCAGTACTTC.